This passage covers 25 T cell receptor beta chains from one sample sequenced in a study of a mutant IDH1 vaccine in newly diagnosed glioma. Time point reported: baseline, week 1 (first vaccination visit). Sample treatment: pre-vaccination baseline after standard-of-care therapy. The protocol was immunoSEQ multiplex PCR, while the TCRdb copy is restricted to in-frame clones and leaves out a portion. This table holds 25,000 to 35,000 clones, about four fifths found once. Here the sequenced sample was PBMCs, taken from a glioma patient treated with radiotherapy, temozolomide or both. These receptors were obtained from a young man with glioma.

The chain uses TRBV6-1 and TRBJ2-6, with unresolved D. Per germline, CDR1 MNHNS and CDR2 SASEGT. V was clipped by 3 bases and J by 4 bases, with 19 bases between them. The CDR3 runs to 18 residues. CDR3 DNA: TGTGCCAGCAGTGATTCTAGAACTTTCCGGGTCGGGGCCAACGTCCTGACTTTC. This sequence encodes CASSDSRTFRVGANVLTF.

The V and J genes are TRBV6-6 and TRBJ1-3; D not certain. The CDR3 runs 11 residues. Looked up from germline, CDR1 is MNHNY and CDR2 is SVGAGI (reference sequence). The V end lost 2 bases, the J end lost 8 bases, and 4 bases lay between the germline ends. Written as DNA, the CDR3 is TGTGCCAGCAGTTACGGTGACACCATATATTTT. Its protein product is CASSYGDTIYF.

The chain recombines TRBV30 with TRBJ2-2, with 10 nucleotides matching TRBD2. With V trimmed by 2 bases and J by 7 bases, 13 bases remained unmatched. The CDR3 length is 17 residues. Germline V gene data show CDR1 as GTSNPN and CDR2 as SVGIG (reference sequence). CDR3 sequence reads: CAWSFQREGREGGELFF. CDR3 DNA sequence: TGTGCCTGGAGTTTCCAGCGGGAGGGCCGGGAAGGCGGGGAGCTGTTTTTT. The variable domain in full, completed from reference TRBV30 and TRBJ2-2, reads SQTIHQWPATLVQPVGSPLSLECTVEGTSNPNLYWYRQAAGRGLQLLFYSVGIGQISSEVPQNLSASRPQDRQFILSSKKLLLSDSGFYLCAWSFQREGREGGELFFGEGSRLTVL.

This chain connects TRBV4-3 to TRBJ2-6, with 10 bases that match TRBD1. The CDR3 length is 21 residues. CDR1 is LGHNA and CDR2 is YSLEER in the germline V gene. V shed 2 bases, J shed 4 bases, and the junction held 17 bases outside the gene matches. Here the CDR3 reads CASSQFALPGQGLGGANVLTF. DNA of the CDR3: TGCGCCAGCAGCCAATTTGCTCTTCCGGGACAGGGGTTAGGGGGGGCCAACGTCCTGACTTTC.

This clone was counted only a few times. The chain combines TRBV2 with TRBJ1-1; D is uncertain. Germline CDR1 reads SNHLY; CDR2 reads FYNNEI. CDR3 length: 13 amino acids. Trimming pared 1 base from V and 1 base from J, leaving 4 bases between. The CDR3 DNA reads TGTGCCAGCAGTGAAGTGCAGAACACTGAAGCTTTCTTT. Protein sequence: CASSEVQNTEAFF.

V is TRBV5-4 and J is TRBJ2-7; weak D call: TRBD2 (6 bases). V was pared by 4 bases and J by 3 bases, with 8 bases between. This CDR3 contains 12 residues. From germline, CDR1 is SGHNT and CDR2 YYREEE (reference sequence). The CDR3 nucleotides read TGTGCCAGCAGCGATAGCGGCTACGAGCAGTACTTC. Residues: CASSDSGYEQYF.

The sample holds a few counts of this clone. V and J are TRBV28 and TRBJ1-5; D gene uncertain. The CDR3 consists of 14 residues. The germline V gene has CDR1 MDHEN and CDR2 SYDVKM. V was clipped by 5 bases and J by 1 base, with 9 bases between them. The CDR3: CASSLQWSNQPQHF. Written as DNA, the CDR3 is TGTGCCAGCAGTCTACAGTGGAGCAATCAGCCCCAGCATTTT.

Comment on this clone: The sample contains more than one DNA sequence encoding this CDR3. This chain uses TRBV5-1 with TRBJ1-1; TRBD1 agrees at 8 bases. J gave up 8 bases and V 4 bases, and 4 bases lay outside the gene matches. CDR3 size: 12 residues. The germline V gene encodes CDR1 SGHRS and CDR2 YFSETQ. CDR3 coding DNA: TGCGCCAGCAGCCTGGGGGACAGGGAAGCTTTCTTT. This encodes CASSLGDREAFF.

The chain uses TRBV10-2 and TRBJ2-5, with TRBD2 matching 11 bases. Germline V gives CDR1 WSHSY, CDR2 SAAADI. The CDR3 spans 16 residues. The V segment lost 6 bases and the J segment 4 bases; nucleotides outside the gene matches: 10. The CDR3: CASSDIAGGGRETQYF. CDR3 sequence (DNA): TGCGCCAGCAGCGACATAGCGGGAGGGGGAAGAGAGACCCAGTACTTC.

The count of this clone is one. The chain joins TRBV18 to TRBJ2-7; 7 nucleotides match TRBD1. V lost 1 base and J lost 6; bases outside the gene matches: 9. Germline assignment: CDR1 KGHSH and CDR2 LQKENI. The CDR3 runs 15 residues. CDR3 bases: TGTGCCAGCTCACCACTAGAGACAGGGACCCTCGAGCAGTACTTC. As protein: CASSPLETGTLEQYF.

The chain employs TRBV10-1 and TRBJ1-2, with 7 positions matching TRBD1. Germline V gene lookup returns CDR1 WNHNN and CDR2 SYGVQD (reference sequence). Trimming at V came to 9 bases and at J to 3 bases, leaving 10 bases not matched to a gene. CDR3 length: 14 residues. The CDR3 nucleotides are TGCGCCAGGTTAGACAGGGAGCTTTACTATGGCTACACCTTC. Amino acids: CARLDRELYYGYTF.

The CDR3 nucleotides read TGCAGCGTTGAGGGTCTTGCGAGCAATGAGCAGTTCTTC. Translation: CSVEGLASNEQFF. This chain connects TRBV29-1 to TRBJ2-1, with unresolved D. Germline CDR1 SQVTM, CDR2 ANQGSEA. This CDR3 has 13 amino acids. The V and J ends lost 3 bases and 6 bases respectively, with 12 bases between them.

CDR3 bases: TGTGCCAGCAGCGAGCGGGAGGGCGGCACCGGGGAGCTGTTTTTT. Translating it yields CASSEREGGTGELFF. The J gene is TRBJ2-2, the V gene TRBV9; 10 bases are shared with TRBD2. The trim removed 3 bases at V and 4 bases at J, leaving 3 bases unmatched. Germline V gene lookup returns CDR1 SGDLS and CDR2 YYNGEE. The CDR3 runs 15 residues. Complete variable domain (other parts from reference TRBV9 and TRBJ2-2): DSGVTQTPKHLITATGQRVTLRCSPRSGDLSVYWYQQSLDQGLQFLIQYYNGEERAKGNILERFSAQQFPDLHSELNLSSLELGDSALYFCASSEREGGTGELFFGEGSRLTVL.

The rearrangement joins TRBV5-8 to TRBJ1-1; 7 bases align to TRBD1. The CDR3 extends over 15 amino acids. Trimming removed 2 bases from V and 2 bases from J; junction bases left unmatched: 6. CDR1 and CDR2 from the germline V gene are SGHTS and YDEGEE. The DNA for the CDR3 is TGTGCCAGCAGCTTCCCCAGGGGGTTAAACACTGAAGCTTTCTTT. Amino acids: CASSFPRGLNTEAFF.

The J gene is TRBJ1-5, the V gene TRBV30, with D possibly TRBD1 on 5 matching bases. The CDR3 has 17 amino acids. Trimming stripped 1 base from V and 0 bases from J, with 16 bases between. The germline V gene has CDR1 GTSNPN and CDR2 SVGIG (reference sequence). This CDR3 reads CAWSALSDSYSNQPQHF. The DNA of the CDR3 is TGTGCCTGGAGTGCCCTCTCCGACAGCTATAGCAATCAGCCCCAGCATTTT.

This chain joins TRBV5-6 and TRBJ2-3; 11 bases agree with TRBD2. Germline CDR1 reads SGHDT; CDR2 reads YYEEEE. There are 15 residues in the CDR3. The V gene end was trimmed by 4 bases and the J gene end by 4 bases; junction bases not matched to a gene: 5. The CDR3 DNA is TGTGCCAGCAGCCCCCGACTAGCGGGGCCAGATACGCAGTATTTT. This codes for CASSPRLAGPDTQYF.

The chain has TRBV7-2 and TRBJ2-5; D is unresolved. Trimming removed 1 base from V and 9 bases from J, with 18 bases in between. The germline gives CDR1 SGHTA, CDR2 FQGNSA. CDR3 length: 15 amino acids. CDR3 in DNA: TGTGCCAGCAGCTTAGAGGTCGCGGTTACCGCGGCCCAGTACTTC. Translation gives CASSLEVAVTAAQYF.

The CDR3 reads CASSVADSYNQPQHF. In DNA form, the CDR3 reads TGTGCCAGCAGCGTAGCGGACAGCTACAATCAGCCCCAGCATTTT. This rearrangement joins TRBV9 to TRBJ1-5; weak D call: TRBD1 (6 bases). The germline V gene encodes CDR1 SGDLS and CDR2 YYNGEE. The CDR3 consists of 15 residues. V shed 0 bases and J shed 3 bases, with 10 bases lying between them.

The DNA for the CDR3 is TGCGCCAGCAGTCAAAAAGGCAGCTACAATGAGCAGTTCTTC. Translation gives CASSQKGSYNEQFF. V usage is TRBV23-1 and J usage is TRBJ2-1, with D unclear. TRBV23-1 is an ORF; its function is uncertain. The CDR3 extends over 14 amino acids. V was clipped by 2 bases and J by 3 bases, with 8 bases between them.

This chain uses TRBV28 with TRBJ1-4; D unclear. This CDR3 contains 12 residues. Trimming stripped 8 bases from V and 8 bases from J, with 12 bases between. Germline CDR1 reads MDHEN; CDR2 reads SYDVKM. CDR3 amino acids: CASARVWEKLFF. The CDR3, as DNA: TGTGCCAGCGCACGGGTATGGGAAAAACTGTTTTTT.

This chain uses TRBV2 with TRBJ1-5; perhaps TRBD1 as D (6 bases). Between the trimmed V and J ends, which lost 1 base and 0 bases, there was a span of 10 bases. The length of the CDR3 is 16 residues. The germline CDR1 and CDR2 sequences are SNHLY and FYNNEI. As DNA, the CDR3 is TGTGCCAGCAGTGAAGGGACAGAGTATAGCAATCAGCCCCAGCATTTT. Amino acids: CASSEGTEYSNQPQHF.

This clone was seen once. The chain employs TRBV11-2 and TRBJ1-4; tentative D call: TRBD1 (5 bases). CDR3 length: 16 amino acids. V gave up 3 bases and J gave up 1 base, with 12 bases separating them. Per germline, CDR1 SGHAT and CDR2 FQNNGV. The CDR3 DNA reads TGTGCCAGCAGCTTTGGTACGGGGGTAACTAATGAAAAACTGTTTTTT. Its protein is CASSFGTGVTNEKLFF.

The CDR3 protein is CASTGAYYEQYF. Here the CDR3 DNA reads TGTGCCTCAACAGGGGCCTACTACGAGCAGTACTTC. V is TRBV30 and J is TRBJ2-7; 7 positions match TRBD1. The V segment lost 7 bases and the J segment 3 bases; nucleotides outside the gene matches: 6. The germline gives CDR1 GTSNPN, CDR2 SVGIG (reference sequence). The CDR3 is 12 residues long. Combining the CDR3 with reference TRBV30 and TRBJ2-7 gives the whole variable domain SQTIHQWPATLVQPVGSPLSLECTVEGTSNPNLYWYRQAAGRGLQLLFYSVGIGQISSEVPQNLSASRPQDRQFILSSKKLLLSDSGFYLCASTGAYYEQYFGPGTRLTVT.

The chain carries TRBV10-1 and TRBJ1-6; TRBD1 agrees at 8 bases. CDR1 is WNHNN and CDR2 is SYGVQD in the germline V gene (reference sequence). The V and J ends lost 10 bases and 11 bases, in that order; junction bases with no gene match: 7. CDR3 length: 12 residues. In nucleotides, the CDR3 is TGCGCCAACCGGACAGGGTTTGCACCCCTCCACTTT. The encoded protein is CANRTGFAPLHF.

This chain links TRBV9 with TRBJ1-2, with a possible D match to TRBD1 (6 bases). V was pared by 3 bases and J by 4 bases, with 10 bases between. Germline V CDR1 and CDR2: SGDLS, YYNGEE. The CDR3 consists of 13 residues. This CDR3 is CASSAGQPYGYTF. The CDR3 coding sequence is TGTGCCAGCAGCGCAGGACAGCCCTATGGCTACACCTTC.